The rows below give T cell receptor beta chains drawn from one sample of a study of CD8 T cells in ankylosing spondylitis. From the 5' RACE reads, TCRdb called clonotypes with MiXCR, one entry per CDR3 protein. The data hold 240,000 or so distinct CDR3 sequences, with over 8.5% observed a single time. Sequences were obtained from blood, either unsorted or a sorted T cell fraction (not recorded which). These receptors came from a male donor with ankylosing spondylitis or in good health (not recorded which). CDR3s include the opening cysteine and the closing phenylalanine or tryptophan. A D gene is named only where the DNA matches it firmly. A clone size is listed for some rows: how often the clone was seen (once, few, many), or a class if it is expanded.

abundance,v_gene,d_gene,j_gene,CDR3nt,CDR3aa
many,TRBV5-1,-,TRBJ2-4,TGCGCCAGCAGCCCGAGGACAGGGAGGGTAAACATTCAGTACTTC,CASSPRTGRVNIQYF
many,TRBV15,-,TRBJ1-2,TGTGCCACCAGCAGAGAAGGCCAGAGCACTAACTATGGCTACACCTTC,CATSREGQSTNYGYTF
many,TRBV7-2,TRBD1,TRBJ1-5,TGTGCCAGCAGCACAAGACAGGGAAATCAGCCCCAGCATTTT,CASSTRQGNQPQHF
many,TRBV11-3,-,TRBJ2-1,TGTGCCAGCAGCTTTGGTCTGAGCTCCTACAATGAGCAGTTCTTC,CASSFGLSSYNEQFF
many,TRBV12-3/TRBV12-4,TRBD1,TRBJ1-1,TGTGCCAGCAGCCCCGGCGGGACAGGGTTCATGAACACTGAAGCTTTCTTT,CASSPGGTGFMNTEAFF
few,TRBV27,-,TRBJ2-5,TGTGCCAGCAGTTCCCAACGGAGGAGAGAGACCCAGTACTTC,CASSSQRRRETQYF
many,TRBV29-1,-,TRBJ1-1,TGCAGCGTTGGAGGCGTGTTGAACACTGAAGCTTTCTTT,CSVGGVLNTEAFF
many,TRBV20-1,-,TRBJ2-7,TGCAGTGCTAGTGGGGCTATGGGGGGAGACGCCTACGAGCAGTACTTC,CSASGAMGGDAYEQYF
many,TRBV20-1,-,TRBJ2-1,TGCAGTGCTAGTTATTGGTCGGTATCGGAGCAGTTCTTC,CSASYWSVSEQFF
once,TRBV2,-,TRBJ1-6,TGTGCCAGCGGTTTCAGAAGCTCCTATAATTCACCCCTCCACTTT,CASGFRSSYNSPLHF
many,TRBV7-2,-,TRBJ2-4,TGTGCCAGCAGCTTGGGGGGATCGAGGGCCAAAAACATTCAGTACTTC,CASSLGGSRAKNIQYF
many,TRBV20-1,-,TRBJ2-7,TGCAGTGCCCAAACCTCCTTAGTCGGGTACGAGCAGTACTTC,CSAQTSLVGYEQYF
many,TRBV20-1,-,TRBJ1-2,TGCAGTGCTACGGGACATTCTAACTATGGCTACACCTTC,CSATGHSNYGYTF
many,TRBV5-1,-,TRBJ2-1,TGCGCCAGCAGCTTGGGGCGGCGGGATACGGCTCAGCAGTTCTTC,CASSLGRRDTAQQFF
-,TRBV7-8,-,TRBJ1-1,TGTGCCAGCAGCTTACAGGGAGCCCCCCTGAACGCTGAAGCTTTCTTT,CASSLQGAPLNAEAFF
few,TRBV20-1,-,TRBJ2-1,TGCAGTGCCGATGGCGGGAACAATGAGCAGTTCTTC,CSADGGNNEQFF
many,TRBV4-1,-,TRBJ2-7,TGCGCCAGCAGCCAGGGACCGGTCTACGAGCAGTACTTC,CASSQGPVYEQYF
many,TRBV12-3/TRBV12-4,TRBD2,TRBJ2-7,TGTGCCAGCAGTCTCGGGACTAGCGGGAAGCACTACGAGCAGTACTTC,CASSLGTSGKHYEQYF
-,TRBV7-9,TRBD1,TRBJ2-7,TGTGCCAGCAGCGGGACAGGGGGCAAGAGCTCCTACGAGCAGTACTTC,CASSGTGGKSSYEQYF
many,TRBV28,TRBD2,TRBJ2-1,TGTGCCAGCAGTTCCTTAGGCGGGGGGGCTTATAATGAGCAGTTCTTC,CASSSLGGGAYNEQFF
many,TRBV20-1,-,TRBJ1-1,TGCAGTGCTACCCGGGACCCCGGGGTGAACACTGAAGCTTTCTTT,CSATRDPGVNTEAFF
-,TRBV4-1,-,TRBJ2-6,TGCGCCAGCAGCCAAGGGACAGAGGGACCTGGGGCCAACGTCCTGACTTTC,CASSQGTEGPGANVLTF
-,TRBV7-3,-,TRBJ2-2,TGTGCCAGCAGGGGGGCCTCAATCCCGAACACCGGGGAGCTGTTTTTT,CASRGASIPNTGELFF
few,TRBV12-3/TRBV12-4,-,TRBJ1-2,TGTGCCAGCAGTCCCCGGCAGGCTGGGGGCTACACCTTC,CASSPRQAGGYTF
many,TRBV24-1,TRBD1,TRBJ2-6,TGTGCCACCAGTGATCCGGCACAGGGGGACAACGTCCTGACTTTC,CATSDPAQGDNVLTF
many,TRBV29-1,TRBD2,TRBJ2-1,TGCAGCGCCTCCCCAGGGACTAGCGGGAGGGCCAGAATCTTC,CSASPGTSGRARIF
-,TRBV7-8,TRBD2,TRBJ2-3,TGTGCCAGCAGCTTAGAACTAGCGGGGGGGCGGGTATCAGCAGGAGATACGCAGTATTTT,CASSLELAGGRVSAGDTQYF
many,TRBV12-3/TRBV12-4,TRBD1,TRBJ2-1,TGTGCCAGCAGTCCCAGGGGGTTACTGAATGAGCAGTTCTTC,CASSPRGLLNEQFF
few,TRBV4-2,-,TRBJ2-5,TGTGCCAGCAGCCATGCCGCGGGGCCCCAAGAGACCCAGTACTTC,CASSHAAGPQETQYF
many,TRBV5-1,-,TRBJ1-2,TGCGCCAGCAGCCCTGGGGCAGGCCAGGGCTATGGCTACACCTTC,CASSPGAGQGYGYTF
many,TRBV6-5,-,TRBJ1-1,TGTGCCAGCAGTACCGGGGAAACCGAAGCTTTCTTT,CASSTGETEAFF
many,TRBV4-1,-,TRBJ2-3,TGCGCCAGCAGCCAAGGGCCCGCTAGCACAGATACGCAGTATTTT,CASSQGPASTDTQYF
many,TRBV20-1,TRBD2,TRBJ2-7,TGCAGTGCTAGGTCTAGCGGAAGCTCCTACGAGCAGTACTTC,CSARSSGSSYEQYF
many,TRBV7-2,-,TRBJ2-3,TGTGCCAGCAGCCTTCAGGGTATCCCCACAGATACGCAGTATTTT,CASSLQGIPTDTQYF
many,TRBV7-2,-,TRBJ2-5,TGTGCCAGCAGCCACGGTGACATCCGAGCGGAGACCCAGTACTTC,CASSHGDIRAETQYF
many,TRBV4-1,TRBD1,TRBJ1-1,TGCGCCAGCAGCCAGCGACAGGGGGGAATGAACACTGAAGCTTTCTTT,CASSQRQGGMNTEAFF
-,TRBV5-1,-,TRBJ2-6,TGCGCCAGCAGCTTTGACAGCTCTGGGGCCAGCGTCCTGACTTTC,CASSFDSSGASVLTF
-,TRBV10-3,TRBD2,TRBJ2-1,TGTGCCATCAGTAGGCTAGCGGGAGAGGGTGAGCAGTTCTTC,CAISRLAGEGEQFF
many,TRBV20-1,TRBD1,TRBJ2-2,TGCAGTGCCGTAAGACAGGGTATCAACACCGGGGAGCTGTTTTTT,CSAVRQGINTGELFF
-,TRBV7-9,-,TRBJ2-3,TGTGCCAGCAGCCCAGACAGGTCAACTAGCACAGATACGCAGTATTTT,CASSPDRSTSTDTQYF
many,TRBV27,-,TRBJ1-2,TGTGCCAGCAGTTTATCAGCGGACGGCAACTATGGCTACACCTTC,CASSLSADGNYGYTF
few,TRBV29-1,-,TRBJ2-7,TGCAGCGTTGAAGGCGGCTCAGGAATCGACGAGCAGTACTTC,CSVEGGSGIDEQYF
many,TRBV5-1,-,TRBJ1-1,TGCGCCAGCAGCTCGGAGTCCGGGGATTGGACTGAAGCTTTCTTT,CASSSESGDWTEAFF
many,TRBV3-1,-,TRBJ1-2,TGTGCCAGCAGCCAAGATTCCGGGGGGAACTATGGCTACACCTTC,CASSQDSGGNYGYTF
many,TRBV5-1,-,TRBJ1-2,TGCGCCAGCAGCTTGGAGGGCGGGACCTATGGCTACACCTTC,CASSLEGGTYGYTF
many,TRBV20-1,-,TRBJ1-5,TGCAGTGCTAGAGACGGGGGTAATCAGCCCCAGCATTTT,CSARDGGNQPQHF
few,TRBV12-3/TRBV12-4,-,TRBJ1-1,TGTGCCAGCAGTCCGGCGGGCAGGGGCGGCCCGAACACTGAAGCTTTCTTT,CASSPAGRGGPNTEAFF
few,TRBV6-1,TRBD1,TRBJ2-7,TGTGCCAGCAGACTACGACAGGGGGCCTACGAGCAGTACTTC,CASRLRQGAYEQYF
many,TRBV20-1,TRBD2,TRBJ2-1,TGCAGTGCACCTAAGACTAGCGGGGCCTACAATGAGCAGTTCTTC,CSAPKTSGAYNEQFF